The 30 T cell receptor beta chains reported below all come from one sample, sequenced in a study of blood T cell repertoires in COVID-19. The method was immunoSEQ multiplex PCR; TCRdb's version includes in-frame clones alone and lacks a portion of them. The table records roughly 280,000 clones, 89% of them present only once. Sequencing input: PBMCs or T cells enriched from blood (not recorded which). All receptors come from a woman aged 60 to 75 who had recovered from COVID-19.

The chain joins TRBV15 to TRBJ1-2; a possible D gene is TRBD1 (5 bases). The CDR3 loop spans 13 amino acids. V dropped 3 bases and J dropped 8 bases, with 13 bases sitting between them. The V gene's germline CDR1 is LNHNV and CDR2 YYDKDF (reference sequence). The CDR3 coding sequence is TGTGCCACCAGCAGGGACACCTCGCAGGGCTACACCTTC. Amino acid sequence: CATSRDTSQGYTF.

The chain recombines TRBV2 with TRBJ1-1, with a tentative D call TRBD1 (5 bases). CDR3 length equals 14 residues. Looked up from germline, CDR1 is SNHLY and CDR2 is FYNNEI. Between the trimmed V and J ends, which lost 2 bases and 0 bases, there was a span of 7 bases. The CDR3 region has the DNA TGTGCCAGCAGTGAATGGGGGGTGAACACTGAAGCTTTCTTT. It translates to CASSEWGVNTEAFF.

The chain combines TRBV4-1 with TRBJ2-7; 12 bases match TRBD2. Per germline, CDR1 MGHRA and CDR2 YSYEKL. J lost 2 bases, V lost 4 bases, and 18 bases had no gene match. The CDR3 has 20 amino acids. In DNA, the CDR3 is TGCGCCAGCAGCCCAGGATATTTACTAGCGGGGGGATTCGCTCCCTACGAGCAGTACTTC. As protein: CASSPGYLLAGGFAPYEQYF.

This rearrangement joins TRBV5-5 to TRBJ2-7, with D maybe TRBD2 (5 bases). With 0 bases removed from V and 1 base from J, the gap between germline ends came to 17 bases. The length of the CDR3 is 17 residues. CDR1 is SGHKS, CDR2 YYEKEE, per germline (reference sequence). CDR3 residues: CASSLGFWGRRSYEQYF. DNA for the CDR3: TGTGCCAGCAGCTTGGGGTTTTGGGGTAGGAGGTCCTACGAGCAGTACTTC.

This chain links TRBV10-1 with TRBJ2-3; maybe TRBD2 (6 bases). The CDR3 has 14 amino acids. CDR1 and CDR2 (germline): WNHNN, SYGVQD (reference sequence). The V gene lost 3 bases and the J gene lost 1 base, with 8 bases spanning the gap. The CDR3 region has the DNA TGCGCCAGCAGTGAAGGCGGGGGCACAGATACGCAGTATTTT. It translates to CASSEGGGTDTQYF.

The V gene is TRBV12-3 or TRBV12-4, the J gene TRBJ1-6, with D unclear. Trimming took off 7 bases at V and 10 bases at J, with 11 bases between the two ends. This CDR3 region has 12 residues. Here the CDR3 DNA reads TGTGCCAGCACCACCCTACTCTCACCCCTCCACTTT. Its translation: CASTTLLSPLHF.

The gene calls are TRBV28 and TRBJ1-5; 9 positions match TRBD1. The trim removed 4 bases at V and 4 bases at J, leaving 14 bases unmatched. The CDR3 runs to 18 residues. The germline V gene encodes CDR1 MDHEN and CDR2 SYDVKM. Here the CDR3 DNA reads TGTGCCAGCAGTTCCCCCGGGGACAGGGTCGCTCCTAATCAGCCCCAGCATTTT. Protein product: CASSSPGDRVAPNQPQHF. Looking up the rest from reference TRBV28 and TRBJ1-5 gives the full variable domain: DVKVTQSSRYLVKRTGEKVFLECVQDMDHENMFWYRQDPGLGLRLIYFSYDVKMKEKGDIPEGYSVSREKKERFSLILESASTNQTSMYLCASSSPGDRVAPNQPQHFGDGTRLSIL.

The V gene is TRBV18, the J gene TRBJ2-5; 9 nucleotides match TRBD2. With V trimmed by 1 base and J by 3 bases, 3 bases remained unmatched. The length of the CDR3 is 15 residues. Germline V gene sequence: CDR1 KGHSH, CDR2 LQKENI. CDR3 in DNA: TGTGCCAGCTCACCACGTAGCGGGAGCAAAGAGACCCAGTACTTC. Its translation: CASSPRSGSKETQYF.

CDR3 in amino acids: CASSPMTGSYEQYF. CDR3 coding DNA: TGTGCCAGCAGCCCCATGACAGGGTCATACGAGCAGTACTTC. The chain has TRBV14 and TRBJ2-7, with 7 bases that match TRBD1. This CDR3 region has 14 residues. Germline assignment: CDR1 SGHDN and CDR2 FVKESK. V dropped 4 bases and J dropped 4; count of bases not matched to a gene: 7.

The chain has TRBV11-2 and TRBJ1-2; 7 bases fit TRBD1. Germline V CDR1 and CDR2: SGHAT, FQNNGV. J gave up 7 bases and V 4 bases, and 9 bases lay outside the gene matches. This CDR3 has 14 amino acids. CDR3 sequence: CASSSPDRLRGYTF. In DNA form, the CDR3 reads TGTGCCAGCAGCTCCCCGGACAGGTTGCGTGGCTACACCTTC.

Only one count was recorded for this clone. The rearrangement links TRBV5-1 to TRBJ1-2; no firm D call. V was clipped by 3 bases and J by 2 bases, with 8 bases between them. The CDR3 is 13 residues long. Looked up from germline, CDR1 is SGHRS and CDR2 is YFSETQ. The CDR3 DNA reads as TGCGCCAGCAGCTCCTCAGAAAACTATGGCTACACCTTC. This sequence encodes CASSSSENYGYTF.

V gene TRBV10-2 combines with J gene TRBJ1-1; no clear D. Trimming stripped 11 bases from V and 1 base from J, with 23 bases between. The CDR3 length is 16 residues. Germline V gives CDR1 WSHSY, CDR2 SAAADI. CDR3 sequence reads: CAAQPGTPGENTEAFF. CDR3 bases: TGCGCCGCCCAGCCAGGCACGCCCGGGGAGAACACTGAAGCTTTCTTT.

The chain recombines TRBV20-1 with TRBJ1-2; D is unresolved. Per germline, CDR1 DFQATT and CDR2 SNEGSKA (reference sequence). CDR3 length: 8 residues. The CDR3 is CILRGYTF. In nucleotides, the CDR3 is TGCATCCTCAGAGGCTACACCTTC.

The CDR3 DNA reads as TGTGCCAGCAGCTTAGATGACAGCAGATCCCAGCATTTT. The encoded protein is CASSLDDSRSQHF. The rearrangement links TRBV7-2 to TRBJ1-5; D is possibly TRBD1 (5 bases). Germline V gene sequence: CDR1 SGHTA, CDR2 FQGNSA. The CDR3 has 13 amino acids. V gave up 1 base and J gave up 11 bases, with 12 bases separating them.

CDR3 amino acids: CASNPWAGYYNEQFF. The CDR3 DNA follows: TGTGCCAGCAACCCCTGGGCGGGGTACTACAATGAGCAGTTCTTC. The rearrangement joins TRBV6-5 to TRBJ2-1, with a weak D call TRBD2 (6 bases). Trimming took 7 bases from V and 3 from J, leaving 16 bases between them. CDR1 and CDR2 from the germline V gene are MNHEY and SVGAGI. The CDR3 consists of 15 residues.

The V gene is TRBV7-9, the J gene TRBJ2-2, with 9 bases matching TRBD2. The CDR3 is 17 residues long. Trimming cost V 1 base and J 2 bases; bases outside gene matches: 5. Germline V gene sequence: CDR1 SEHNR, CDR2 FQNEAQ (reference sequence). This chain's CDR3 is CASSLEASGDNTGELFF. The CDR3, as DNA: TGTGCCAGCAGCTTAGAAGCTAGCGGGGATAACACCGGGGAGCTGTTTTTT.

This chain uses TRBV16 with TRBJ1-5, with D possibly matching TRBD1 (6 bases). Trimming shortened V by 4 bases and J by 4 bases, and 17 bases separated the two germline ends. Per germline, CDR1 KGHSY and CDR2 FQNENV. The CDR3 is made up of 16 amino acids. CDR3 in amino acids: CASSLSGAGVNQPQHF. The CDR3 DNA reads TGTGCCAGCAGCCTTTCAGGGGCAGGGGTAAATCAGCCCCAGCATTTT.

This chain connects TRBV28 to TRBJ2-7; tentative D call: TRBD2 (6 bases). Germline assignment: CDR1 MDHEN and CDR2 SYDVKM. This CDR3 region has 15 residues. The ends were cut back, 2 bases at V and 3 bases at J, with 14 bases in the middle. The CDR3 nucleotides are TGTGCCAGCAGTTTAAGGAGGGACCGAGGCTACGAGCAGTACTTC. Its translation: CASSLRRDRGYEQYF.

The rearrangement links TRBV30 to TRBJ1-5; D not certain. V was trimmed by 0 bases and J by 5 bases, leaving 14 bases between them. The CDR3 sequence is 15 residues long. Germline V lookup: CDR1 GTSNPN, CDR2 SVGIG (reference sequence). The CDR3 loop reads CAWSVRGDTHQPQHF. CDR3 DNA sequence: TGTGCCTGGAGTGTACGGGGTGACACCCATCAGCCCCAGCATTTT.

The chain combines TRBV7-9 with TRBJ1-6; D is unresolved. V was cut by 5 bases and J by 8 bases, with 16 bases left in between. The germline V gene encodes CDR1 SEHNR and CDR2 FQNEAQ (reference sequence). The CDR3 loop spans 15 amino acids. The CDR3 reads CASSQSGIAYSPLHF. CDR3 coding DNA: TGTGCCAGCAGCCAAAGCGGGATTGCATATTCACCCCTCCACTTT.

The chain couples TRBV28 to TRBJ2-3; 11 bases are a match to TRBD2. After removal of 8 bases from V and 2 bases from J, the junction contained 6 bases not matched to a gene. This CDR3 has 15 amino acids. CDR1 is MDHEN, CDR2 SYDVKM, per germline. The CDR3 coding sequence is TGTGCCAGCCGACTAGCGGGGAAAACCACAGATACGCAGTATTTT. Amino acids: CASRLAGKTTDTQYF.

The gene calls are TRBV6-1 and TRBJ1-1; tentative D call: TRBD1 (6 bases). The CDR3 has 14 residues. Trimming took off 2 bases at V and 5 bases at J, with 12 bases between the two ends. From germline, CDR1 is MNHNS and CDR2 SASEGT. The CDR3 sequence: CASSERGAGTEAFF. CDR3 sequence (DNA): TGTGCCAGCAGTGAACGGGGGGCGGGAACTGAAGCTTTCTTT.

Only one count was recorded for this clone. This chain links TRBV18 with TRBJ2-1, with 11 bases identical to TRBD2. Trimming at V came to 2 bases and at J to 6 bases, leaving 6 bases not matched to a gene. The CDR3 has 16 residues. From germline, CDR1 is KGHSH and CDR2 LQKENI. The CDR3 region is CASSPSTSGSSNEQFF. CDR3 DNA: TGTGCCAGCTCACCAAGTACTAGCGGGAGTTCCAATGAGCAGTTCTTC.

The chain combines TRBV10-2 with TRBJ1-5; D is uncertain. V dropped 4 bases and J dropped 2 bases, with 6 bases sitting between them. The CDR3 has 13 amino acids. The germline V gene has CDR1 WSHSY and CDR2 SAAADI. CDR3 coding DNA: TGCGCCAGCAGTGTGGCGGGCAATCAGCCCCAGCATTTT. Its translation: CASSVAGNQPQHF.

The chain couples TRBV28 to TRBJ2-3, with 10 bases identical to TRBD2. The CDR3 is 15 amino acids. CDR1 and CDR2 from the germline V gene are MDHEN and SYDVKM. The ends lost 5 bases at V and 3 bases at J; junction bases unmatched: 5. The CDR3 is CASSTYSGGTDTQYF. As DNA, the CDR3 is TGTGCCAGCAGTACCTATAGCGGGGGGACAGATACGCAGTATTTT.

Concerning this clone: One junction end disagrees with the germline gene, perhaps due to a read error. CDR3 in amino acids: CASSASTPETQYF. CDR3 nucleotide sequence: TGTGCTAGCAGCGCTAGTACCCCAGAGACCCAGTACTTC. V gene TRBV7-7 combines with J gene TRBJ2-5; D remains ambiguous. This CDR3 has 13 residues. Per the germline V gene, CDR1 is SSHAT and CDR2 is FNYEAQ (reference sequence).

V and J are TRBV3-1 (or the pseudogene TRBV3-2) and TRBJ1-2; 8 bases map to TRBD1. The V gene's germline CDR1 is LGHDT and CDR2 YNNKEL (reference sequence). The J segment lost 8 bases and the V segment lost 4 bases, leaving 6 bases of the junction unmatched. The CDR3 sequence is 13 residues long. The CDR3 sequence: CASSPSDRAGYTF. Written as DNA, the CDR3 is TGTGCCAGCAGCCCGTCGGACAGGGCCGGCTACACCTTC.

This sequence joins TRBV30 and TRBJ2-5; D is possibly TRBD1 (6 bases). Trimming removed 5 bases at V and 5 bases at J, with 18 bases between. Per germline, CDR1 GTSNPN and CDR2 SVGIG (reference sequence). The CDR3 totals 14 residues. The CDR3 DNA is TGTGCCTGGGAGAAAACAGGGAGCCGGGAGACCCAGTACTTC. Its protein product is CAWEKTGSRETQYF.

The chain carries TRBV3-1 (or the pseudogene TRBV3-2) and TRBJ2-7; the match to TRBD1 covers 8 bases. CDR1 and CDR2 (germline): LGHDT, YNNKEL (reference sequence). The CDR3 is 15 amino acids. V shed 4 bases, J shed 3 bases, and the junction held 8 bases outside the gene matches. The CDR3 here is CASSRGQGLNYEQYF. DNA for the CDR3: TGTGCCAGCAGCCGTGGACAGGGTCTCAACTACGAGCAGTACTTC.

With respect to this clone: The same CDR3 can be traced to other DNA sequences in this sample. The V call is TRBV6-5, the J call TRBJ1-1; no clear D gene. This CDR3 region has 13 residues. V was shortened by 4 bases and J by 0 bases, with 6 bases between the two germline ends. Germline lookup yields CDR1 MNHEY and CDR2 SVGAGI. The CDR3 DNA follows: TGTGCCAGCAGTTTTCAGATGAACACTGAAGCTTTCTTT. Amino acids: CASSFQMNTEAFF.